This T cell receptor beta chain was obtained from a study of blood T cells in healthy people across ages. Whole-study results and caveats: Per million T cells, TCR beta diversity dropped about linearly as age rose.

This CDR3 spans 20 amino acids. The germline V and J ends were trimmed by 0 bases and 7 bases, with 28 bases remaining between them. Germline V lookup: CDR1 SGDLS, CDR2 YYNGEE. With regard to this clonotype: Its specificity is unknown.

A second PCR of roughly 7 to 11 cycles used a sample-barcoded 5' primer and a J-beta primer mix. TCRdb itself ran the 5' RACE reads through MiXCR, one entry per CDR3 protein. Here the sample spans roughly 1.4 million distinct CDR3 sequences, roughly 59% being singletons. The sample consisted of blood. This TCR derives from a man between 18 and 35 years old in good health. The chain joins TRBV9 to TRBJ1-4; tentatively, D is TRBD1 (5 bases). CDR3: CASSVGGRDPELKIREKLFF. The CDR3 region has the DNA TGTGCCAGCAGCGTAGGGGGCCGTGATCCCGAACTCAAGATCCGTGAAAAACTGTTTTTT. The full variable domain, its missing parts supplied by reference TRBV9 and TRBJ1-4, is DSGVTQTPKHLITATGQRVTLRCSPRSGDLSVYWYQQSLDQGLQFLIQYYNGEERAKGNILERFSAQQFPDLHSELNLSSLELGDSALYFCASSVGGRDPELKIREKLFFGSGTQLSVL.